The 28 T cell receptor beta chains presented below share a single source sample, sequenced in a study of graft-versus-host responses after intestinal transplantation. The antigens of these receptors remain unknown. This table comes from immunoSEQ multiplex PCR, and its TCRdb copy is limited to in-frame clones, with some not included. The sample lists roughly 97,000 clones; roughly 90% were seen once. The sample was unstimulated CD4+ T cells sorted from spleen or lymph node cells, taken before intestinal transplant. These receptor sequences come from a human donor who received an intestinal transplant.

This clone was detected only once. CDR3 loop: CASSLGGAGTDTQYF. The CDR3 DNA is TGCGCCAGCAGCCTTGGCGGGGCAGGGACAGATACGCAGTATTTT. The chain uses TRBV4-1 and TRBJ2-3, with a possible D match to TRBD2 (6 bases). The CDR3 sequence is 15 residues long. Looked up from germline, CDR1 is MGHRA and CDR2 is YSYEKL. With 4 bases removed from V and 3 bases from J, the gap between germline ends came to 14 bases.

This rearrangement joins TRBV4-1 to TRBJ1-2; D possibly corresponds to TRBD1 (5 bases). This CDR3 spans 17 amino acids. Trimming removed 2 bases at V and 0 bases at J, with 16 bases between. CDR1 and CDR2 from the germline V gene are MGHRA and YSYEKL. This CDR3 reads CASSQRIGGGTNYGYTF. CDR3 sequence (DNA): TGCGCCAGCAGCCAAAGAATTGGGGGAGGCACTAACTATGGCTACACCTTC.

In DNA, the CDR3 is TGTGCCAGTAGTCCCGCAAAAAGCTCCAGGGGATACTCCTACGAGCAGTACTTC. This encodes CASSPAKSSRGYSYEQYF. The genes are TRBV19 and TRBJ2-7, with D possibly being TRBD1 (6 bases). V was shortened by 5 bases and J by 0 bases, with 23 bases between the two germline ends. The CDR3 runs to 18 residues. Germline V CDR1 and CDR2: LNHDA, SQIVND (reference sequence).

This chain links TRBV11-3 with TRBJ2-1; 9 bases are a match to TRBD2. J lost 0 bases, V lost 5 bases, and 8 bases had no gene match. The germline gives CDR1 SGHNT, CDR2 YENEEA. The CDR3 is made up of 17 amino acids. The CDR3 DNA reads as TGTGCCAGCAGCCCCCTAGCGGGGAGGAGCTCCTACAATGAGCAGTTCTTC. Its translation: CASSPLAGRSSYNEQFF.

The chain recombines TRBV19 with TRBJ1-2; possibly TRBD1 for D (5 bases). The germline V gene has CDR1 LNHDA and CDR2 SQIVND (reference sequence). The CDR3 sequence is 13 residues long. V was pared by 3 bases and J by 4 bases, with 9 bases between. The CDR3 loop is CASSIVGAYGYTF. The CDR3 DNA reads TGTGCCAGTAGTATTGTAGGGGCCTATGGCTACACCTTC.

This chain connects TRBV19 to TRBJ1-1; 8 positions match TRBD1. The germline V gene has CDR1 LNHDA and CDR2 SQIVND (reference sequence). After removal of 5 bases from V and 0 bases from J, the junction contained 5 bases not matched to a gene. The CDR3 runs to 15 residues. The CDR3 coding sequence is TGTGCCAGTAGTGACAGGGGCGGCCTGAACACTGAAGCTTTCTTT. Translated: CASSDRGGLNTEAFF.

This chain connects TRBV6-1 to TRBJ1-5; TRBD1 is a possible D gene (6 bases). Germline CDR1 and CDR2: MNHNS and SASEGT. The CDR3 runs 15 residues. Trimming stripped 8 bases from V and 2 bases from J, with 16 bases between. As DNA, the CDR3 is TGTGCCAGCCATACTTGGGGGGCGGGCAATCAGCCCCAGCATTTT. Encoded protein: CASHTWGAGNQPQHF.

This clone occurred a few times. The V call is TRBV5-1, the J call TRBJ2-3, with a possible D match to TRBD1 (5 bases). The germline V and J ends were trimmed by 5 bases and 4 bases, with 14 bases remaining between them. The CDR3 extends over 14 amino acids. Germline V gene sequence: CDR1 SGHRS, CDR2 YFSETQ. CDR3 sequence reads: CASSQGREPDTQYF. DNA for the CDR3: TGCGCCAGCAGTCAGGGCAGGGAACCAGATACGCAGTATTTT.

This chain links TRBV14 with TRBJ2-1, with D unresolved. The CDR3 is 15 amino acids. The V gene lost 1 base and the J gene lost 2 bases, with 9 bases spanning the gap. Germline V CDR1 and CDR2: SGHDN, FVKESK. Here the CDR3 DNA reads TGTGCCAGCAGCCAAGGCTACCCTACCTACAATGAGCAGTTCTTC. This sequence encodes CASSQGYPTYNEQFF.

The rearrangement uses TRBV12-2 and TRBJ2-3. TRBV12-2 is marked as a pseudogene. CDR3 length equals 13 residues. The CDR3 here is CASRSLTTDTQYF. For the CDR3, the DNA is TGTGCAAGTCGCTCCCTTACCACAGATACGCAGTATTTT.

The chain is built from TRBV10-3 and TRBJ2-3; no firm D call. CDR3 length equals 13 residues. Germline-derived CDR1 and CDR2 are ENHRY and SYGVKD. V was trimmed by 3 bases and J by 9 bases, leaving 13 bases between them. This CDR3 reads CAISDLDGETQYF. The CDR3 region has the DNA TGTGCCATCAGTGACCTGGACGGAGAAACGCAGTATTTT.

CDR3 nucleotide sequence: TGTGCCAGCAGCTTAGCGGGGGATCCATTCACTGAAGCTTTCTTT. Protein sequence: CASSLAGDPFTEAFF. The chain is built from TRBV11-1 and TRBJ1-1; weak D call: TRBD1 (5 bases). The CDR3 has 15 residues. The germline gives CDR1 SGHAT, CDR2 FQDESV (reference sequence). V was trimmed by 0 bases and J by 4 bases, leaving 12 bases between them.

The V and J genes are TRBV5-1 and TRBJ2-3; D remains ambiguous. The CDR3 sequence is 14 residues long. Germline-derived CDR1 and CDR2 are SGHRS and YFSETQ. The ends were cut back, 0 bases at V and 4 bases at J, with 9 bases in the middle. The CDR3 DNA follows: TGCGCCAGCAGCTTGGGGGTTCGTCCAGATACGCAGTATTTT. Amino acid sequence: CASSLGVRPDTQYF.

The gene calls are TRBV29-1 and TRBJ2-1; 9 positions agree with TRBD2. This CDR3 has 13 residues. The J segment lost 16 bases and the V segment lost 5 bases, leaving 15 bases of the junction unmatched. Per the germline V gene, CDR1 is SQVTM and CDR2 is ANQGSEA. CDR3 nucleotides: TGCAGCGTTCGGGGACGTCCGGGACTAGCTTTTTTCTTC. Protein sequence: CSVRGRPGLAFFF.

CDR3 sequence: CSVERGRGTDGYTF. For the CDR3, the DNA is TGCAGCGTTGAGAGGGGTCGGGGAACCGATGGCTACACCTTC. The J gene is TRBJ1-2, the V gene TRBV29-1; possibly TRBD1 for D (5 bases). V lost 3 bases and J 6 bases, leaving 17 bases between the germline ends. The V gene's germline CDR1 is SQVTM and CDR2 ANQGSEA. The CDR3 totals 14 residues.

This clone was observed once. This chain uses TRBV6-6 with TRBJ1-5, with a tentative D call TRBD1 (5 bases). The CDR3 loop spans 13 amino acids. The V gene's germline CDR1 is MNHNY and CDR2 SVGAGI (reference sequence). Trimming removed 10 bases from V and 6 bases from J, with 16 bases in between. Here the CDR3 reads CATAAGLGQPQHF. The DNA for the CDR3 is TGTGCCACCGCTGCAGGGTTGGGTCAGCCCCAGCATTTT.

The chain carries TRBV10-3 and TRBJ2-3, with 8 bases that match TRBD2. This CDR3 is built from 16 residues. The junction had 11 bases not matched to a gene; V was cut back by 3 bases and J by 6 bases. From germline, CDR1 is ENHRY and CDR2 SYGVKD. The CDR3 coding sequence is TGTGCCATCAGTGAAGCGAAGCGGGGGCGGCCGGATACGCAGTATTTT. Encoded protein: CAISEAKRGRPDTQYF.

The chain carries TRBV2 and TRBJ1-2; maybe TRBD1 (5 bases). Trimming removed 4 bases at V and 4 bases at J, with 19 bases between. The CDR3 loop spans 16 amino acids. Per germline, CDR1 SNHLY and CDR2 FYNNEI. This CDR3 reads CASSGGTAGRGYGYTF. The CDR3, as DNA: TGTGCCAGCAGTGGGGGGACGGCAGGGCGCGGCTATGGCTACACCTTC.

The chain has TRBV15 and TRBJ1-5, with D uncertain. From germline, CDR1 is LNHNV and CDR2 YYDKDF (reference sequence). With 0 bases removed from V and 7 bases from J, the gap between germline ends came to 7 bases. The CDR3 extends over 13 amino acids. The CDR3 nucleotides are TGTGCCACCAGCAGAGATCCCGGCCAGCCCCAGCATTTT. This encodes CATSRDPGQPQHF.

The chain links TRBV6-5 to TRBJ2-5, with TRBD2 matching 7 bases. The CDR3 runs to 14 residues. Trimming cost V 9 bases and J 5 bases; bases outside gene matches: 12. Germline V gene lookup returns CDR1 MNHEY and CDR2 SVGAGI. The CDR3 is CASTRRWGGETQYF. Here the CDR3 DNA reads TGTGCCAGTACTCGAAGGTGGGGGGGTGAGACCCAGTACTTC.

This clone was seen more than once but under ten times. The chain employs TRBV15 and TRBJ1-5; no definite D call. Trimming pared 1 base from V and 0 bases from J, leaving 10 bases between. CDR1 and CDR2 from the germline V gene are LNHNV and YYDKDF (reference sequence). The CDR3 spans 16 residues. CDR3: CATSRGPTYSNQPQHF. CDR3 nucleotide sequence: TGTGCCACCAGCAGAGGCCCGACGTATAGCAATCAGCCCCAGCATTTT.

This clone has only a few counts. J is TRBJ1-6 and V is TRBV6-5, with D possibly TRBD1 on 6 matching bases. The CDR3 length is 15 residues. The V gene's germline CDR1 is MNHEY and CDR2 SVGAGI. Trimming shortened V by 4 bases and J by 1 base, and 8 bases separated the two germline ends. The CDR3 here is CASSLQGSYNSPLHF. As DNA, the CDR3 is TGTGCCAGCAGTTTACAGGGTTCCTATAATTCACCCCTCCACTTT.

This clone has ten or more counts. The CDR3 sequence is CASSYSRDYETQYF. In DNA form, the CDR3 reads TGTGCCAGCAGTTACTCGAGGGACTACGAGACCCAGTACTTC. This chain links TRBV6-5 with TRBJ2-5; 7 nucleotides match TRBD2. With V trimmed by 0 bases and J by 5 bases, 3 bases remained unmatched. The CDR3 length is 14 residues. Germline CDR1 MNHEY, CDR2 SVGAGI.

The CDR3 loop reads CASSYDGSHEQYF. The CDR3 DNA sequence: TGTGCCAGCAGTTACGACGGGTCCCACGAGCAGTACTTC. The genes are TRBV6-5 and TRBJ2-7, with D hard to call. The V gene's germline CDR1 is MNHEY and CDR2 SVGAGI. The CDR3 is made up of 13 amino acids. Trimming took off 2 bases at V and 5 bases at J, with 10 bases between the two ends.

As concerns this clone: Other DNA sequences in this sample translate to the same CDR3. The J gene is TRBJ2-7, the V gene TRBV5-1; 9 bases are shared with TRBD1. The germline gives CDR1 SGHRS, CDR2 YFSETQ. J was trimmed by 4 bases and V by 3 bases; bases with no gene match: 2. The CDR3 is made up of 13 amino acids. The CDR3 DNA reads TGCGCCAGCAGCTCCGGACAGGGGTACGAGCAGTACTTC. The encoded protein is CASSSGQGYEQYF.

The chain uses TRBV6-1 and TRBJ2-7; D may be TRBD1 or TRBD2 (5 bases each). Trimming took off 6 bases at V and 4 bases at J, with 16 bases between the two ends. CDR3 size: 14 residues. Per the germline V gene, CDR1 is MNHNS and CDR2 is SASEGT. CDR3 sequence reads: CASRSGPGVYEQYF. The CDR3 coding sequence is TGTGCCAGCAGATCGGGACCTGGGGTGTACGAGCAGTACTTC.

This clone has only a few counts. This sequence joins TRBV6-6 and TRBJ1-3; the D gene is possibly TRBD1 (5 bases). The CDR3 is made up of 14 amino acids. CDR1 is MNHNY and CDR2 is SVGAGI in the germline V gene (reference sequence). The V end lost 6 bases, the J end lost 4 bases, and 13 bases lay between the germline ends. CDR3 sequence reads: CASRGRQGGNTIYF. The CDR3, as DNA: TGTGCCAGCAGAGGTCGGCAGGGCGGAAACACCATATATTTT.

The genes are TRBV5-1 and TRBJ2-3, with 7 nucleotides matching TRBD1. Trimming removed 0 bases from V and 0 bases from J; junction bases left unmatched: 1. The CDR3 spans 15 residues. The germline V gene encodes CDR1 SGHRS and CDR2 YFSETQ. CDR3 loop: CASSLEGASTDTQYF. The CDR3 nucleotides read TGCGCCAGCAGCTTGGAGGGGGCTAGCACAGATACGCAGTATTTT.